The 12 T cell receptor beta chains reported below all come from one sample, sequenced in a study of T cell responses to AZD1222 COVID-19 vaccine. The repertoire was sequenced with immunoSEQ multiplex PCR; TCRdb's copy has only in-frame clones and lacks some. The sample records approximately 120,000 clones, around 87% being singletons. Sequenced here: peripheral blood, sampled 28 days after the second AZD1222 dose. The source is an adult who received the AZD1222 COVID-19 vaccine.

The chain's CDR3 is CASSSSGAPRGYTF. The CDR3 DNA follows: TGTGCCAGCAGTTCCTCAGGGGCGCCTCGCGGCTACACCTTC. V is TRBV6-5 and J is TRBJ1-2; tentative D call: TRBD1 (6 bases). The CDR3 sequence is 14 residues long. The germline gives CDR1 MNHEY, CDR2 SVGAGI. The V end lost 4 bases, the J end lost 8 bases, and 17 bases lay between the germline ends.

The rearrangement joins TRBV7-9 to TRBJ1-1; the D gene is possibly TRBD1 (6 bases). Germline V gives CDR1 SEHNR, CDR2 FQNEAQ (reference sequence). Between the trimmed V and J ends, which lost 9 bases and 4 bases, there was a span of 15 bases. This CDR3 is built from 13 residues. CDR3 in DNA: TGTGCCAGGGGGATAGGGGGTGGCACTGAAGCTTTCTTT. As protein: CARGIGGGTEAFF.

The chain joins TRBV30 to TRBJ1-2, with TRBD1 matching 7 bases. This CDR3 contains 15 residues. Per the germline V gene, CDR1 is GTSNPN and CDR2 is SVGIG (reference sequence). Trimming at V came to 2 bases and at J to 3 bases, leaving 9 bases not matched to a gene. CDR3 in DNA: TGTGCCTGGAGTACCGGGACAGATCCGGACTATGGCTACACCTTC. Translation gives CAWSTGTDPDYGYTF. Full variable domain (remainder filled in from reference TRBV30 and TRBJ1-2): SQTIHQWPATLVQPVGSPLSLECTVEGTSNPNLYWYRQAAGRGLQLLFYSVGIGQISSEVPQNLSASRPQDRQFILSSKKLLLSDSGFYLCAWSTGTDPDYGYTFGSGTRLTVV.

J is TRBJ1-3 and V is TRBV5-6; D may be TRBD1 (6 bases). Germline CDR1 reads SGHDT; CDR2 reads YYEEEE. The ends were cut back, 4 bases at V and 8 bases at J, with 22 bases in the middle. This CDR3 region has 16 residues. The CDR3 reads CASSGSLRQAWDTIYF. The DNA for the CDR3 is TGTGCCAGCAGCGGATCCCTGCGACAGGCGTGGGACACCATATATTTT.

This clone has a count of ten or more. The chain joins TRBV29-1 to TRBJ2-7; D assignment may be TRBD1 or TRBD2 (5 bases each). CDR1 SQVTM and CDR2 ANQGSEA come from the germline V gene. This CDR3 comprises 13 residues. Trimming took 1 base from V and 0 from J, leaving 7 bases between them. CDR3 in amino acids: CSVEGGTSYEQYF. CDR3 in DNA: TGCAGCGTTGAAGGAGGGACCTCCTACGAGCAGTACTTC.

The CDR3 DNA follows: TGTGCCTGGAGTGCGGTCACTGAAGCTTTCTTT. As protein: CAWSAVTEAFF. The J gene is TRBJ1-1, the V gene TRBV30, with D uncertain. V dropped 1 base and J dropped 4 bases, with 4 bases sitting between them. This CDR3 contains 11 residues. Germline V gene data show CDR1 as GTSNPN and CDR2 as SVGIG (reference sequence).

The gene calls are TRBV19 and TRBJ1-2, with 9 nucleotides matching TRBD1. CDR3 length: 14 residues. CDR1 and CDR2 (germline): LNHDA, SQIVND (reference sequence). V lost 3 bases to trimming and J lost 11 bases; unmatched junction nucleotides: 10. Here the CDR3 DNA reads TGTGCCAGTAGTATGGACCGGGACAGGGTGCCGTACACCTTC. Translation: CASSMDRDRVPYTF.

In the case of this clone: The same CDR3 arises from other DNA sequences in this sample as well. The rearrangement joins TRBV4-3 to TRBJ2-2, with D tentatively TRBD2 (6 bases). Germline V lookup: CDR1 LGHNA, CDR2 YSLEER. The V end was cut by 1 base, the J end by 5 bases, with 8 bases between. The CDR3 sequence is 14 residues long. The CDR3 DNA sequence: TGCGCCAGCAGCCAAGTGGGGGGAACCGGGGAGCTGTTTTTT. Translation: CASSQVGGTGELFF.

V usage is TRBV9 and J usage is TRBJ2-7, with 7 bases that match TRBD1. The CDR3 is made up of 14 amino acids. V lost 0 bases and J lost 3; bases outside the gene matches: 3. The germline gives CDR1 SGDLS, CDR2 YYNGEE. The CDR3: CASSVGTGDYEQYF. The CDR3 DNA follows: TGTGCCAGCAGCGTAGGGACAGGAGACTACGAGCAGTACTTC.

For this clone: A junction boundary mismatches the germline segment, possibly from a read error. The chain recombines TRBV9 with TRBJ1-6; 8 bases map to TRBD1. The CDR3 consists of 13 residues. Germline CDR1 and CDR2: SGDLS and YYNGEE. CDR3 nucleotide sequence: TGTGCCAGCAGCGCTGAACAGGGGGGCGCCTTAAACTTT. It is translated as CASSAEQGGALNF.

V gene TRBV4-2 combines with J gene TRBJ2-1; 8 bases fit TRBD1. V lost 1 base and J lost 8; bases outside the gene matches: 10. The germline CDR1 and CDR2 sequences are LGHNA and YNFKEQ. The CDR3 spans 16 residues. CDR3 in DNA: TGTGCCAGCAGCCAAGGGACAGGGTTAAAGAAAGATGAGCAGTTCTTC. Translated: CASSQGTGLKKDEQFF.

J is TRBJ2-7 and V is TRBV6-2 or TRBV6-3; D is perhaps TRBD1 or TRBD2 (5 bases each). V dropped 0 bases and J dropped 3 bases, with 6 bases sitting between them. Germline V lookup: CDR1 MNHEY, CDR2 SVGEGT. The length of the CDR3 is 13 residues. The CDR3 bases are TGTGCCAGCAGTTACTCGAGGGGCTACGAGCAGTACTTC. This gives the protein CASSYSRGYEQYF.